Listed below are T cell receptor beta chains from one sample, sequenced in a study of blood T cell repertoires in COVID-19. Sequencing used immunoSEQ multiplex PCR; TCRdb keeps in-frame clones, though not all of them. Among around 140,000 clones listed, roughly 80% were seen once. The sample comprised PBMCs or T cells enriched from blood (not recorded which). These receptors came from a man in his forties with acute COVID-19. Both conserved end residues are part of each CDR3.

len: 18; v_gene: TRBV21-1; CDR3aa: CASSKAKLPSGPYNEQFF
len: 14; v_gene: TRBV19; CDR3aa: CASRLREMNTEAFF
len: 14; v_gene: TRBV2; CDR3aa: CASSETGGNQPQHF
len: 12; v_gene: TRBV27; CDR3aa: CASSLSGAEQYF
len: 14; v_gene: TRBV9; CDR3aa: CASSPVSGVETQYF
len: 13; v_gene: TRBV7-2; CDR3aa: CASNSGQAYEQYF
len: 14; v_gene: TRBV10-3; CDR3aa: CAIGGLAENYEQYF
len: 16; v_gene: TRBV9; CDR3aa: CASSVGLAGTADTQYF
len: 14; v_gene: TRBV6-5; CDR3aa: CASSSFSGEETQYF
len: 14; v_gene: TRBV19; CDR3aa: CASKRGQGLETQYF
len: 14; v_gene: TRBV5-6; CDR3aa: CASRGQGAGNTIYF
len: 13; v_gene: TRBV19; CDR3aa: CASSFLQVGEQYF
len: 15; v_gene: TRBV14; CDR3aa: CASSPSLSVGGTQYF
len: 18; v_gene: TRBV7-3; CDR3aa: CASSLSGLAGGTSYEQYF
len: 13; v_gene: TRBV3-1/TRBV3-2; CDR3aa: CASSHTGKQPQHF
len: 13; v_gene: TRBV6-5; CDR3aa: CASRTQGGYGYTF
len: 11; v_gene: TRBV10-1; CDR3aa: CASSGQGEAFF
len: 14; v_gene: TRBV5-1; CDR3aa: CASSTGSSYNEQFF
len: 16; v_gene: TRBV18; CDR3aa: CASSVGQPAGTDTQYF
len: 16; v_gene: TRBV7-9; CDR3aa: CASSPGRAGFGQPQHF
len: 16; v_gene: TRBV7-3; CDR3aa: CASSARTSAFHNEQFF
len: 14; v_gene: TRBV18; CDR3aa: CASSPVANYNEQFF
len: 15; v_gene: TRBV19; CDR3aa: CASSPPGQGNSPLHF
len: 14; v_gene: TRBV5-1; CDR3aa: CASSIAGTKDTQYF
len: 12; v_gene: TRBV19; CDR3aa: CASSTGEEKLFF
len: 15; v_gene: TRBV6-5; CDR3aa: CASSSGGHSNQPQHF
len: 13; v_gene: TRBV7-9; CDR3aa: CASSSSGQSLAFF
len: 15; v_gene: TRBV5-1; CDR3aa: CASSGGLAGINEQYF
len: 14; v_gene: TRBV24-1; CDR3aa: CATSDYTGRNGYTF
len: 15; v_gene: TRBV11-1; CDR3aa: CASSLAATSGNQQYF
len: 19; v_gene: TRBV7-9; CDR3aa: CASSLGGGGGLSSYNEQFF
len: 15; v_gene: TRBV28; CDR3aa: CASSPETGGRNGYTF
len: 16; v_gene: TRBV9; CDR3aa: CASSAHFQGANTEAFF